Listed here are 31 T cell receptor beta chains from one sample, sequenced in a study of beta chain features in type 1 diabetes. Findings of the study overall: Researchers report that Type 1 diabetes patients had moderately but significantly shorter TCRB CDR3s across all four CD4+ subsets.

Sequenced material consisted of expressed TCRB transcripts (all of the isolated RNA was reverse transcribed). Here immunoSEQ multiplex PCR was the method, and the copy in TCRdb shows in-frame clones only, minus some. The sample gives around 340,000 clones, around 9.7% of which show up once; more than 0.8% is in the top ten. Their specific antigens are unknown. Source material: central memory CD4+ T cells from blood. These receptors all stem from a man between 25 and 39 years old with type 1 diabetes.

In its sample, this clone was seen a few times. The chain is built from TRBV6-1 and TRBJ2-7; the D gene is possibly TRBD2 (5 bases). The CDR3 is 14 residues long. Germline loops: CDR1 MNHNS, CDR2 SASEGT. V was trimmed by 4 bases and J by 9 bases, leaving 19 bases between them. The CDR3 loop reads CASSVTGMGEWQYF. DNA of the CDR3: TGTGCCAGCAGTGTAACGGGGATGGGAGAGTGGCAGTACTTC.

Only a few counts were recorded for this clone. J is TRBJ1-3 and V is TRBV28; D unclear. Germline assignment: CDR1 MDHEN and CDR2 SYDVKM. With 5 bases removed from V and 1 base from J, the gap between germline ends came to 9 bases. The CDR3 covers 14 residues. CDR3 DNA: TGTGCCAGCAGTAGGCGGCGATCTGGAAACACCATATATTTT. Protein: CASSRRRSGNTIYF.

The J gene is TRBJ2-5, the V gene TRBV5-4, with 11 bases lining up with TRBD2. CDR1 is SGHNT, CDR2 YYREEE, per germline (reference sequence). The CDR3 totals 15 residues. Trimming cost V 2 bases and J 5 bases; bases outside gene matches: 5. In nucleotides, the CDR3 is TGTGCCAGCAGCTTTAGCGGGGGGGCAGGTGAGACCCAGTACTTC. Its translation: CASSFSGGAGETQYF.

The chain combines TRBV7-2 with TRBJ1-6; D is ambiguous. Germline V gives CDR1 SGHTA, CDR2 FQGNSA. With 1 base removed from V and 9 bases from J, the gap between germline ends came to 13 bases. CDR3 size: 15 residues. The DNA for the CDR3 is TGTGCCAGCAGCTTAGAGTGGGCAGTCGGTTCACCCCTCCACTTT. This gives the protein CASSLEWAVGSPLHF.

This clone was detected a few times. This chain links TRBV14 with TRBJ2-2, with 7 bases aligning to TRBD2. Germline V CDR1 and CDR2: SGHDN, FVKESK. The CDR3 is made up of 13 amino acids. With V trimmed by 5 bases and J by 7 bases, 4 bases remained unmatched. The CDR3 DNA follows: TGTGCCAGCAGCTCAAGGGAGGGCGGGGAGCTGTTTTTT. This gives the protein CASSSREGGELFF.

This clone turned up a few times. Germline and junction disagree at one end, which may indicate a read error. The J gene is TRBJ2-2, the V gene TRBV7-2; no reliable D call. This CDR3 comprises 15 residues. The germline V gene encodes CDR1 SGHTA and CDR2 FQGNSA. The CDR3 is CASSQQERNTGELFF. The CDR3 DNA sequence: TGCGCCAGCAGCCAACAAGAAAGGAACACCGGGGAGCTGTTTTTT.

CDR3 in amino acids: CASSGSGGPYEQYF. CDR3 in DNA: TGTGCCAGCAGCGGCAGCGGGGGGCCCTACGAGCAGTACTTC. The chain recombines TRBV7-8 with TRBJ2-7; TRBD2 aligns across 9 bases. The CDR3 is 14 amino acids. Germline loops: CDR1 SGHVS, CDR2 FQNEAQ. V lost 5 bases to trimming and J lost 2 bases; unmatched junction nucleotides: 4.

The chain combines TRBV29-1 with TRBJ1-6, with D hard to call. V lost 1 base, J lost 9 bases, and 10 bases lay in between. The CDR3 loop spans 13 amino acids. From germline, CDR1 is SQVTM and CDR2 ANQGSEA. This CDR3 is CSVEVGNGSPLHF. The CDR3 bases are TGCAGCGTTGAAGTAGGGAACGGTTCACCCCTCCACTTT. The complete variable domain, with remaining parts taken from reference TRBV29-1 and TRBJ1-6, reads SAVISQKPSRDICQRGTSLTIQCQVDSQVTMMFWYRQQPGQSLTLIATANQGSEATYESGFVIDKFPISRPNLTFSTLTVSNMSPEDSSIYLCSVEVGNGSPLHFGNGTRLTVT.

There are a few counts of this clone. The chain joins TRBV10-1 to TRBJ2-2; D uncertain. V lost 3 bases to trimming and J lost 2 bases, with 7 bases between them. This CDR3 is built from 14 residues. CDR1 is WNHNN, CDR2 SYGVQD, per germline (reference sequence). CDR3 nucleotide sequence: TGCGCCAGCAGTGAAGACTCAAACACCGGGGAGCTGTTTTTT. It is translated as CASSEDSNTGELFF.

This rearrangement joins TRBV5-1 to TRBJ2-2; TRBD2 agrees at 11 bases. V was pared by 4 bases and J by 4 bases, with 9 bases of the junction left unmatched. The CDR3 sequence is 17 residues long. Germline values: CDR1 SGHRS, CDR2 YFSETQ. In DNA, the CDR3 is TGCGCCAGCAGCCGTAGTCTAGCGGGGGGCTCCACCGGGGAGCTGTTTTTT. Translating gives CASSRSLAGGSTGELFF.

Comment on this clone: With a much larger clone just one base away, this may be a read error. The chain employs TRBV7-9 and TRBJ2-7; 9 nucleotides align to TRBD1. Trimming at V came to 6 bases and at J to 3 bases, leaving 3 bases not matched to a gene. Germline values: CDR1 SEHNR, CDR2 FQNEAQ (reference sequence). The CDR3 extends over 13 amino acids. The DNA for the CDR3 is TGTGCCAGCAGACGGACAGGGGTCTACGAGCAGTACTTC. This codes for CASRRTGVYEQYF.

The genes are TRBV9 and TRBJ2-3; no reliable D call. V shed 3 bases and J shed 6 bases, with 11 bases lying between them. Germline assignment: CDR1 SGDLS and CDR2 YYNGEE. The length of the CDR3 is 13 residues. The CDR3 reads CASSATWWDTQYF. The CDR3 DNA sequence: TGTGCCAGCAGCGCGACTTGGTGGGATACGCAGTATTTT.

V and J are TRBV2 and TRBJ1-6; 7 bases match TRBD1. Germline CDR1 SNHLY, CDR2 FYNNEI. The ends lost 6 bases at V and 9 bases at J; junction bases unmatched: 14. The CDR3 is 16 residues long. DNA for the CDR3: TGTGCCAGCAGGCGGGACAGTAAAGCTTCACCTTCACCCCTCCACTTT. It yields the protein CASRRDSKASPSPLHF.

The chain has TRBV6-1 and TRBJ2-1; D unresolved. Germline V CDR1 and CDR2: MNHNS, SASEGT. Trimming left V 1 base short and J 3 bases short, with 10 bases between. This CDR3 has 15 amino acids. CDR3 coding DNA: TGTGCCAGCAGTGAAGGTACTACCGACTACAATGAGCAGTTCTTC. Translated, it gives CASSEGTTDYNEQFF.

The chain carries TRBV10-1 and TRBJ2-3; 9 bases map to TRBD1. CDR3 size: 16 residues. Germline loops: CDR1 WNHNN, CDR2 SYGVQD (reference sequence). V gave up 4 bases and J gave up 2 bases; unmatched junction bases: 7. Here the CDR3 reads CASSGDGTGYTDTQYF. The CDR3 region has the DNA TGCGCCAGCAGTGGAGACGGGACAGGGTACACAGATACGCAGTATTTT.

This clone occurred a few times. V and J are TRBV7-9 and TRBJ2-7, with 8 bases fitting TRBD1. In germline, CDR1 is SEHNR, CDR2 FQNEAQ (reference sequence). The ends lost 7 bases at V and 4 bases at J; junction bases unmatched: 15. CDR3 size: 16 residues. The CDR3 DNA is TGTGCCAGCACCCCAATCCCCCAGGGGGCGGTTTACGAGCAGTACTTC. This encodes CASTPIPQGAVYEQYF.

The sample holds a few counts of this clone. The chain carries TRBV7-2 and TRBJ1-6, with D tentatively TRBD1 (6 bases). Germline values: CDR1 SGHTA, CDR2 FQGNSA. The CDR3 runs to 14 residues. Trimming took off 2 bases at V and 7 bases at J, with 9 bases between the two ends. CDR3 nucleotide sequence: TGTGCCAGCAGCTTACAGGGGTCCAATTCACCCCTCCACTTT. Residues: CASSLQGSNSPLHF.

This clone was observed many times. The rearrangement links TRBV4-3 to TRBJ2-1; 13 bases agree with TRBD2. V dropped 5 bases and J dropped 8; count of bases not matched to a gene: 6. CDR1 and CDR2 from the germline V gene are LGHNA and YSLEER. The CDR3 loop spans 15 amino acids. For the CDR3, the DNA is TGCGCCAGCAGCTCACTAGCGGGGGGGCAGTATGAGCAGTTCTTC. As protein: CASSSLAGGQYEQFF.

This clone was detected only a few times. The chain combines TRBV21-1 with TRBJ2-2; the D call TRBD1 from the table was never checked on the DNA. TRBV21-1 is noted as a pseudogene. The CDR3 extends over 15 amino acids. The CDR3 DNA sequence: TGTGCCAGCAGGTACGGGACAGGGGAGAGGGGGGAGCTGTTTTTT. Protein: CASRYGTGERGELFF.

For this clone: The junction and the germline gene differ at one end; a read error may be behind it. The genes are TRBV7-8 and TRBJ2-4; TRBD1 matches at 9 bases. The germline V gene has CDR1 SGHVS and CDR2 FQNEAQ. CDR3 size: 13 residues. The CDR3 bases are TGTGCCAGCAGCCCTCACAGGGACAGGGTCTCATCTTTC. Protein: CASSPHRDRVSSF. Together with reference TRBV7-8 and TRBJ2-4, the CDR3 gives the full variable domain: GAGVSQSPRYKVAKRGQDVALRCDPISGHVSLFWYQQALGQGPEFLTYFQNEAQLDKSGLPSDRFFAERPEGSVSTLKIQRTQQEDSAVYLCASSPHRDRVSSFGAGTRLSVL.

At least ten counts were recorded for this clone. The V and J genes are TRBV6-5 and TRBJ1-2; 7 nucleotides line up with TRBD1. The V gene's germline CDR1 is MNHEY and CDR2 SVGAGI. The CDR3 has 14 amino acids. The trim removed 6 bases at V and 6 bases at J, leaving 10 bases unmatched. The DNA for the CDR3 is TGTGCCAGCAGGGTTCTGACAGGGACTGATGGCTACACCTTC. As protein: CASRVLTGTDGYTF.

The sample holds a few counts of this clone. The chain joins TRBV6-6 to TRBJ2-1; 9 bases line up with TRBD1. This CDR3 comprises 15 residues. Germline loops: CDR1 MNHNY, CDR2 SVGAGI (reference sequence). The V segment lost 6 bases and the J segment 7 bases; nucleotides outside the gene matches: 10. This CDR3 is CASRIQGALRNEQFF. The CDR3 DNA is TGTGCCAGCAGAATACAGGGGGCCCTAAGGAATGAGCAGTTCTTC.

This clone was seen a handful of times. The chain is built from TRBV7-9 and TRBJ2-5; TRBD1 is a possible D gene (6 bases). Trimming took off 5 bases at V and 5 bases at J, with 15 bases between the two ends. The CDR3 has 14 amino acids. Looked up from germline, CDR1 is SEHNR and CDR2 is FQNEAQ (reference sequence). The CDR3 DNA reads TGTGCCAGCAGCGGCAGGGGTCTAGGGGAGACCCAGTACTTC. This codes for CASSGRGLGETQYF.

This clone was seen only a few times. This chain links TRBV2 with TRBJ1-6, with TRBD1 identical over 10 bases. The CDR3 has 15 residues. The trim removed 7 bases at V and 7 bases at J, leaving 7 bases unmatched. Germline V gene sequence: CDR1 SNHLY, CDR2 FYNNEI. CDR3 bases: TGTGCCAGCATTCGGGACAGGGGTGGGAATTCACCCCTCCACTTT. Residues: CASIRDRGGNSPLHF. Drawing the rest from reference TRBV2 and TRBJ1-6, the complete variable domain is EPEVTQTPSHQVTQMGQEVILRCVPISNHLYFYWYRQILGQKVEFLVSFYNNEISEKSEIFDDQFSVERPDGSNFTLKIRSTKLEDSAMYFCASIRDRGGNSPLHFGNGTRLTVT.

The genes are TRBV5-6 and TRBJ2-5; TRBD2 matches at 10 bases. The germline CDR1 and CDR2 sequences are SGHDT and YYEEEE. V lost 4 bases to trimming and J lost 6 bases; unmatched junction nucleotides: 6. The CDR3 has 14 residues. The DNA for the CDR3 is TGTGCCAGCAGCAAGAGCGGGGGGGCAAAGACCCAGTACTTC. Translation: CASSKSGGAKTQYF.

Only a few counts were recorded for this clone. The CDR3 DNA reads as TGTGCCAGCAGCCCCCTGACTAGCGGGCGCCGCACAGATACGCAGTATTTT. As protein: CASSPLTSGRRTDTQYF. This sequence joins TRBV14 and TRBJ2-3; 10 bases are shared with TRBD2. J gave up 1 base and V 4 bases, and 8 bases lay outside the gene matches. The CDR3 contains 17 residues. CDR1 is SGHDN, CDR2 FVKESK, per germline.

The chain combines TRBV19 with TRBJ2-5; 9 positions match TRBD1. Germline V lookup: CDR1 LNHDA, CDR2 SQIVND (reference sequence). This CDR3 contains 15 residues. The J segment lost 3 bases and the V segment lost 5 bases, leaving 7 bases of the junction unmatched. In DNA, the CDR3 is TGTGCCAGTAGTCCCCTGGGGGACAGGGAAGAGACCCAGTACTTC. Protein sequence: CASSPLGDREETQYF.

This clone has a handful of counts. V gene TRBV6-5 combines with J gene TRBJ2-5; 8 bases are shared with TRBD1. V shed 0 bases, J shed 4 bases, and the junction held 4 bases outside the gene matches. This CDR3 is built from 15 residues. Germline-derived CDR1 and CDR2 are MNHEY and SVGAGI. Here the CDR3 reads CASSYSPGGIETQYF. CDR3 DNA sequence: TGTGCCAGCAGTTACTCGCCAGGGGGCATAGAGACCCAGTACTTC.

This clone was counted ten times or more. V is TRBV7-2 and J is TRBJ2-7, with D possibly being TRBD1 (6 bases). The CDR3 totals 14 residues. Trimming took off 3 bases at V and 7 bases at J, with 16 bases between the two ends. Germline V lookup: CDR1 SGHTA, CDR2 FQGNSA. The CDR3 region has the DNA TGTGCCAGCAGCTTTGGCGCCAACCAGGGGGAGCAGTACTTC. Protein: CASSFGANQGEQYF.

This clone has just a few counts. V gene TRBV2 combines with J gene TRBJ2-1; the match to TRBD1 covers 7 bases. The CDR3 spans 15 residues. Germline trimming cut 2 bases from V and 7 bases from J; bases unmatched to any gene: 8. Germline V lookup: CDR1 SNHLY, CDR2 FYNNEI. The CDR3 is CASSETRGPGNEQFF. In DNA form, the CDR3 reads TGTGCCAGCAGTGAAACAAGGGGGCCGGGGAATGAGCAGTTCTTC.

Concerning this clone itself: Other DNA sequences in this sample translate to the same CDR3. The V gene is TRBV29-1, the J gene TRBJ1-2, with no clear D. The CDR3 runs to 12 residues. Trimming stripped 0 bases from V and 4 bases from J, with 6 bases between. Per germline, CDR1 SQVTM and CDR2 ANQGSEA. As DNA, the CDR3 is TGCAGCGTTGAAGATAGAGCCTATGGCTACACCTTC. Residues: CSVEDRAYGYTF. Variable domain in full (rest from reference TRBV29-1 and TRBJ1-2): SAVISQKPSRDICQRGTSLTIQCQVDSQVTMMFWYRQQPGQSLTLIATANQGSEATYESGFVIDKFPISRPNLTFSTLTVSNMSPEDSSIYLCSVEDRAYGYTFGSGTRLTVV.